The 32 T cell receptor beta chains listed next were all sequenced from one sample in a study of T cells after yellow fever vaccination (dated by TCRdb to between 2019 and 2020). Explained via the paper, the treatment or condition label denotes: live attenuated yellow fever vaccine strain. The library was prepared using 5' RACE. TCRdb lists the instrument as Illumina HiSeq 2500. TCRdb's own reprocessing of the public reads used fastp at Q25 and MiXCR and kept productive beta chains. Identical CDR3 proteins give one entry, which carries the most common genes and DNA. Recorded for this sample are 200,000 to 300,000 distinct CDR3 sequences; roughly 6.3% of them occurred a single time. More than 0.85% of the sample lies in the top ten. This specimen consisted of CD4+ T cells sorted from PBMCs, obtained on the day of the yellow fever booster vaccination. Every receptor here comes from a man younger than 45 who received the YFV17D yellow fever vaccine.

Many counts were recorded for this clonotype. The chain uses TRBV5-6 and TRBJ2-7; D is undetermined. Per the germline V gene, CDR1 is SGHDT and CDR2 is YYEEEE. V was pared by 0 bases and J by 7 bases, with 8 bases between. CDR3 length: 12 residues. The DNA for the CDR3 is TGTGCCAGCAGCTTGGCAAGGCGGGAGCAGTACTTC. Protein: CASSLARREQYF.

There are many counts of this clonotype. The J gene is TRBJ2-5, the V gene TRBV5-1, with 14 positions matching TRBD2. Trimming at V came to 4 bases and at J to 1 base, leaving 3 bases not matched to a gene. Germline assignment: CDR1 SGHRS and CDR2 YFSETQ. The CDR3 length is 16 residues. The CDR3 sequence is CASSTGTSGGQETQYF. The CDR3 nucleotides are TGCGCCAGCAGCACCGGGACTAGCGGGGGCCAAGAGACCCAGTACTTC.

Concerning this clonotype itself: This may stem from a read error, because a much larger clone lies one nucleotide away. The chain uses TRBV5-1 and TRBJ1-1, with D maybe TRBD1 (6 bases). The CDR3 totals 14 residues. Germline lookup yields CDR1 SGHRS and CDR2 YFSETQ. The CDR3 protein is CASRLLGQNIEAFF. CDR3 bases: TGCGCCAGCAGATTACTCGGACAGAACATTGAAGCTTTCTTT.

This clonotype came up many times. This chain joins TRBV20-1 and TRBJ1-4; weak D call: TRBD1 (6 bases). The length of the CDR3 is 15 residues. Germline lookup yields CDR1 DFQATT and CDR2 SNEGSKA (reference sequence). V lost 0 bases and J lost 4, with 12 bases in between. CDR3 coding DNA: TGCAGTGCTAGAGATTGGGGGGCGGGTAATGAAAAACTGTTTTTT. This gives the protein CSARDWGAGNEKLFF.

This clonotype was observed many times. The chain couples TRBV5-1 to TRBJ1-2, with D perhaps matching TRBD1 (6 bases). Germline-derived CDR1 and CDR2 are SGHRS and YFSETQ. The V end was cut by 4 bases, the J end by 4 bases, with 20 bases between. The CDR3 extends over 16 amino acids. For the CDR3, the DNA is TGCGCCAGCAGCAGCTGGTCCCCGGGGGCTTTCTATGGCTACACCTTC. Encoded protein: CASSSWSPGAFYGYTF.

The table lists this clonotype with a few counts. This rearrangement joins TRBV12-3 or TRBV12-4 to TRBJ2-2; possibly TRBD2 for D (6 bases). Trimming took 5 bases from V and 5 from J, leaving 18 bases between them. This CDR3 region has 16 residues. CDR3 protein: CASSPLLSGGTGELFF. CDR3 in DNA: TGTGCCAGCAGTCCGCTTCTATCTGGAGGGACCGGGGAGCTGTTTTTT.

This clonotype showed up just a few times. The chain has TRBV5-1 and TRBJ2-5; D is perhaps TRBD2 (5 bases). Germline assignment: CDR1 SGHRS and CDR2 YFSETQ. CDR3 length equals 14 residues. Deletions cut 0 bases from V and 5 bases from J, with 11 bases between. The chain's CDR3 is CASSLGEGLETQYF. As DNA, the CDR3 is TGCGCCAGCAGCTTGGGAGAGGGCCTGGAGACCCAGTACTTC.

The chain couples TRBV7-9 to TRBJ2-5; 8 positions match TRBD2. Germline CDR1 reads SEHNR; CDR2 reads FQNEAQ (reference sequence). The CDR3 sequence is 15 residues long. V lost 8 bases, J lost 6 bases, and 14 bases stayed unmatched. In DNA form, the CDR3 reads TGTGCCAGCTTCCGGTCGGGGGGACTAGGGAAGACCCAGTACTTC. Protein sequence: CASFRSGGLGKTQYF.

This clonotype was observed many times. This chain links TRBV25-1 with TRBJ2-2, with a tentative D call TRBD2 (5 bases). From germline, CDR1 is MGHDK and CDR2 SYGVNS. With 3 bases removed from V and 3 bases from J, the gap between germline ends came to 11 bases. The CDR3 length is 15 residues. The DNA of the CDR3 is TGTGCCAGCAGTGAGAATTGGGGAGACACCGGGGAGCTGTTTTTT. Translated: CASSENWGDTGELFF. The full variable domain, rest sourced from reference TRBV25-1 and TRBJ2-2, is EADIYQTPRYLVIGTGKKITLECSQTMGHDKMYWYQQDPGMELHLIHYSYGVNSTEKGDLSSESTVSRIRTEHFPLTLESARPSHTSQYLCASSENWGDTGELFFGEGSRLTVL.

This chain links TRBV6-5 with TRBJ2-7; perhaps TRBD2 as D (5 bases). V shed 4 bases and J shed 2 bases, with 12 bases lying between them. Looked up from germline, CDR1 is MNHEY and CDR2 is SVGAGI. This CDR3 region has 14 residues. CDR3 amino acids: CASSLIFGAYEQYF. CDR3 nucleotides: TGTGCCAGCAGTTTGATATTCGGGGCCTACGAGCAGTACTTC.

This clonotype was counted at least ten times. The rearrangement links TRBV20-1 to TRBJ1-5, with TRBD1 as a possible D gene (6 bases). Trimming left V 6 bases short and J 0 bases short, with 12 bases between. Germline V gives CDR1 DFQATT, CDR2 SNEGSKA (reference sequence). CDR3 size: 14 residues. The DNA of the CDR3 is TGCAGTGCGCCGACAGGAGATAGCAATCAGCCCCAGCATTTT. Translating it yields CSAPTGDSNQPQHF.

This clonotype was recorded at least ten times. The chain carries TRBV5-1 and TRBJ2-1, with D perhaps matching TRBD2 (5 bases). Trimming removed 0 bases at V and 7 bases at J, with 14 bases between. The CDR3 length is 15 residues. Germline V gene lookup returns CDR1 SGHRS and CDR2 YFSETQ. Here the CDR3 reads CASSLGRGISNEQFF. In DNA, the CDR3 is TGCGCCAGCAGCTTGGGCCGGGGAATATCGAATGAGCAGTTCTTC.

The chain recombines TRBV28 with TRBJ2-5, with TRBD1 matching over 9 bases. CDR3 length: 15 amino acids. J was trimmed by 7 bases and V by 2 bases; bases with no gene match: 8. Germline loops: CDR1 MDHEN, CDR2 SYDVKM. The CDR3 here is CASSLQGTGQATQYF. The CDR3 DNA sequence: TGTGCCAGCAGTTTACAGGGGACAGGGCAGGCGACCCAGTACTTC.

The table lists this clonotype with many counts. This chain's CDR3 is CASAVWEQFF. CDR3 nucleotide sequence: TGTGCCAGCGCGGTTTGGGAGCAGTTCTTC. The gene calls are TRBV27 and TRBJ2-1; D gene unclear. V was clipped by 8 bases and J by 10 bases, with 9 bases between them. The CDR3 extends over 10 amino acids. CDR1 MNHEY and CDR2 SMNVEV come from the germline V gene (reference sequence).

This clonotype occurred many times. The J gene is TRBJ2-7, the V gene TRBV18; the match to TRBD2 covers 13 bases. Per the germline V gene, CDR1 is KGHSH and CDR2 is LQKENI. CDR3 length: 16 amino acids. V dropped 1 base and J dropped 2; count of bases not matched to a gene: 2. The CDR3, as DNA: TGTGCCAGCTCACCACTCGGGACTAGCGGGACCTACGAGCAGTACTTC. Amino acids: CASSPLGTSGTYEQYF.

This rearrangement joins TRBV7-8 to TRBJ2-7; 7 nucleotides line up with TRBD1. V shed 4 bases, J shed 3 bases, and the junction held 6 bases outside the gene matches. The CDR3 runs 14 residues. Germline V gene sequence: CDR1 SGHVS, CDR2 FQNEAQ. CDR3 in amino acids: CASSSRQGDYEQYF. In DNA, the CDR3 is TGTGCCAGCAGCTCCCGACAGGGCGACTACGAGCAGTACTTC. Drawing the rest from reference TRBV7-8 and TRBJ2-7, the complete variable domain is GAGVSQSPRYKVAKRGQDVALRCDPISGHVSLFWYQQALGQGPEFLTYFQNEAQLDKSGLPSDRFFAERPEGSVSTLKIQRTQQEDSAVYLCASSSRQGDYEQYFGPGTRLTVT.

This clonotype was seen repeatedly, ten times or more. This chain connects TRBV12-5 to TRBJ2-6; D not resolved. The V gene lost 1 base and the J gene lost 2 bases, with 3 bases spanning the gap. The CDR3 consists of 14 residues. Germline loops: CDR1 LGHNT, CDR2 FRNRAP. The CDR3 protein is CASGLGAGANVLTF. DNA of the CDR3: TGTGCTAGTGGTTTGGGGGCTGGGGCCAACGTCCTGACTTTC.

This clonotype was recorded many times. The chain combines TRBV6-2 or TRBV6-3 with TRBJ2-1; D remains unclear. Germline V gene lookup returns CDR1 MNHEY and CDR2 SVGEGT. Trimming took 2 bases from V and 7 from J, leaving 12 bases between them. The length of the CDR3 is 14 residues. The CDR3 loop is CASSYLLGGNEQFF. CDR3 in DNA: TGTGCCAGCAGTTACCTGCTAGGTGGGAATGAGCAGTTCTTC.

This clonotype has just a few counts. The rearrangement links TRBV4-1 to TRBJ2-1; a weak D match, TRBD1 (5 bases). The CDR3 runs to 15 residues. The V end lost 4 bases, the J end lost 2 bases, and 12 bases lay between the germline ends. Germline loops: CDR1 MGHRA, CDR2 YSYEKL. Here the CDR3 reads CASSPWTNTYNEQFF. The CDR3 DNA sequence: TGCGCCAGCAGCCCCTGGACAAACACCTACAATGAGCAGTTCTTC.

This clonotype was counted between two and nine times. The V and J genes are TRBV7-6 and TRBJ2-1; D call uncertain. The CDR3 runs to 15 residues. Germline V gene lookup returns CDR1 SGHVS and CDR2 FNYEAQ. V was clipped by 9 bases and J by 2 bases, with 17 bases between them. CDR3 nucleotides: TGTGCCAGAAGCCACGGGTCGGCTCCCTACAATGAGCAGTTCTTC. Protein sequence: CARSHGSAPYNEQFF. Full variable domain (missing parts from reference TRBV7-6 and TRBJ2-1): GAGVSQSPRYKVTKRGQDVALRCDPISGHVSLYWYRQALGQGPEFLTYFNYEAQQDKSGLPNDRFSAERPEGSISTLTIQRTEQRDSAMYRCARSHGSAPYNEQFFGPGTRLTVL.

This clonotype came up many times. V usage is TRBV10-2 and J usage is TRBJ2-2, with D possibly TRBD1 on 6 matching bases. The germline CDR1 and CDR2 sequences are WSHSY and SAAADI. This CDR3 is built from 15 residues. Between the trimmed V and J ends, which lost 2 bases and 6 bases, there was a span of 13 bases. Written as DNA, the CDR3 is TGCGCCAGCAGTGAGCCTTGGACAGAGGCCGGGGAGCTGTTTTTT. Translated, it gives CASSEPWTEAGELFF.

Only a few counts were recorded for this clonotype. The chain carries TRBV7-2 and TRBJ2-3, with 11 bases matching TRBD2. Germline CDR1 reads SGHTA; CDR2 reads FQGNSA. Trimming cost V 4 bases and J 2 bases; bases outside gene matches: 5. This CDR3 has 16 amino acids. The CDR3 sequence: CASSSRLAGFTDTQYF. CDR3 nucleotides: TGTGCCAGCAGCTCGAGACTAGCGGGATTCACAGATACGCAGTATTTT.

This clonotype was counted a few times. The V and J genes are TRBV2 and TRBJ2-1, with D tentatively TRBD1 or TRBD2 (5 bases each). The ends were cut back, 4 bases at V and 4 bases at J, with 11 bases in the middle. This CDR3 spans 14 amino acids. The germline V gene encodes CDR1 SNHLY and CDR2 FYNNEI. The CDR3 nucleotides read TGTGCCAGCAGTGTTTTGGGGGAGTACAATGAGCAGTTCTTC. Protein sequence: CASSVLGEYNEQFF.

The rearrangement uses TRBV7-2 and TRBJ2-7; possibly TRBD2 for D (6 bases). Deletions cut 1 base from V and 0 bases from J, with 10 bases between. The germline gives CDR1 SGHTA, CDR2 FQGNSA. The CDR3 totals 15 residues. CDR3 in DNA: TGTGCCAGCAGCTTAGGGCTAGCGCGCTCCTACGAGCAGTACTTC. Amino acid sequence: CASSLGLARSYEQYF.

This clonotype was observed a handful of times. The rearrangement joins TRBV5-8 to TRBJ2-7, with D unclear. Trimming took off 0 bases at V and 6 bases at J, with 13 bases between the two ends. Germline V gene data show CDR1 as SGHTS and CDR2 as YDEGEE. The CDR3 covers 14 residues. CDR3: CASSLVSHGLEQYF. CDR3 DNA: TGTGCCAGCAGCTTGGTGAGCCATGGCCTCGAGCAGTACTTC.

This clonotype appeared many times. The J gene is TRBJ2-3, the V gene TRBV7-3, with TRBD2 as a possible D gene (6 bases). The CDR3 is 14 residues long. The V gene lost 5 bases and the J gene lost 8 bases, with 17 bases spanning the gap. Germline V lookup: CDR1 SGHTA, CDR2 FQGTGA. The CDR3 here is CASSPAASRGTQYF. The DNA for the CDR3 is TGTGCCAGCAGCCCCGCGGCCTCGCGGGGTACGCAGTATTTT.

This clonotype was seen a few times. A junction end diverges from the germline sequence, so it may reflect a read error. The chain has TRBV20-1 and TRBJ2-3, with D possibly being TRBD2 (6 bases). CDR3 length: 17 amino acids. The germline V gene has CDR1 DFQATT and CDR2 SNEGSKA (reference sequence). In nucleotides, the CDR3 is TGCTGTGCTAGACCCCTGACTAGTCTCGTTTCAGGAGATACGCAGTATTTT. Translated: CCARPLTSLVSGDTQYF.

This clonotype has only a few counts. This chain joins TRBV15 and TRBJ2-2; D might be TRBD1 (6 bases). CDR1 and CDR2 from the germline V gene are LNHNV and YYDKDF (reference sequence). CDR3 length: 15 residues. Trimming cost V 6 bases and J 4 bases, with 15 bases left between them. The CDR3 region has the DNA TGTGCCACCAGAAATCAGGGGATAGGCACCGGGGAGCTGTTTTTT. Its translation: CATRNQGIGTGELFF.

This clonotype was recorded many times. V gene TRBV21-1 combines with J gene TRBJ2-5. TRBV21-1 counts as a pseudogene. CDR3 length equals 15 residues. The CDR3 here is CASSKAPWSQETQYF. The CDR3 DNA sequence: TGTGCCAGCAGCAAAGCGCCCTGGAGCCAAGAGACCCAGTACTTC.

The J gene is TRBJ2-7, the V gene TRBV5-6, with TRBD1 identical over 7 bases. This CDR3 has 15 amino acids. The trim removed 3 bases at V and 3 bases at J, leaving 9 bases unmatched. Germline CDR1 is SGHDT and CDR2 is YYEEEE. CDR3 in amino acids: CASSSPGTDLYEQYF. DNA of the CDR3: TGTGCCAGCAGCTCCCCGGGGACAGACCTCTACGAGCAGTACTTC.

This clonotype was observed a few times. The rearrangement joins TRBV19 to TRBJ2-7, with D perhaps given as TRBD1 or TRBD2 (5 bases each). Germline lookup yields CDR1 LNHDA and CDR2 SQIVND (reference sequence). The CDR3 is 13 residues long. Trimming shortened V by 3 bases and J by 7 bases, and 13 bases separated the two germline ends. CDR3 amino acids: CASSIDGALEQYF. The CDR3 DNA sequence: TGTGCCAGTAGTATCGACGGGGCACTGGAGCAGTACTTC.

This clonotype has a count of ten or more. The chain has TRBV20-1 and TRBJ2-3, with D perhaps matching TRBD2 (6 bases). Between the trimmed V and J ends, which lost 2 bases and 5 bases, there was a span of 17 bases. Germline-derived CDR1 and CDR2 are DFQATT and SNEGSKA (reference sequence). CDR3 length equals 15 residues. The CDR3 DNA reads TGCAGTGCTAGACCGCTTCAGCGGGCGGTAGATACGCAGTATTTT. This sequence encodes CSARPLQRAVDTQYF.